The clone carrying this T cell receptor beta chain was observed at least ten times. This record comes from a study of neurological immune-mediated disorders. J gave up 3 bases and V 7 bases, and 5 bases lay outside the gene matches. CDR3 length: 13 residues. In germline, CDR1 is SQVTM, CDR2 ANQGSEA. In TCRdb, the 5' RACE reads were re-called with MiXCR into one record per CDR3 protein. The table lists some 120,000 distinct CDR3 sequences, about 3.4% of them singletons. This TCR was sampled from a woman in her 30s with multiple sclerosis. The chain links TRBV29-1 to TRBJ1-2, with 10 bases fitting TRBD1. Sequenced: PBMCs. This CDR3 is CSARTGGYYGYTF. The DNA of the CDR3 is TGCAGCGCTCGGACAGGGGGGTACTATGGCTACACCTTC.